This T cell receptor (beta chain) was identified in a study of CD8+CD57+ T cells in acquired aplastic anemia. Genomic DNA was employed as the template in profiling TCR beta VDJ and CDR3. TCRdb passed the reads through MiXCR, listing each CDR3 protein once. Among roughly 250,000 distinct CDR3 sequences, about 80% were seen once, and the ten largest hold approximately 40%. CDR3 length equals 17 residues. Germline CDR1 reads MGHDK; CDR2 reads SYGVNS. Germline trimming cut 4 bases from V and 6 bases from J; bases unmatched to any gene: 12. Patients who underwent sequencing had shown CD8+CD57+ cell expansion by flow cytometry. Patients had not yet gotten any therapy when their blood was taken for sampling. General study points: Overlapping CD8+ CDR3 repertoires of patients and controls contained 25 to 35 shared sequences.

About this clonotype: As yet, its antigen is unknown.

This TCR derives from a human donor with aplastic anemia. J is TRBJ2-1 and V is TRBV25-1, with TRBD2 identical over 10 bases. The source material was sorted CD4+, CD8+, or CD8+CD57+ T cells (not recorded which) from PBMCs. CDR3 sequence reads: CASSGEVVSGRGNEQFF. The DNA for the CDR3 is TGTGCCAGCAGTGGGGAGGTTGTAAGCGGGAGGGGCAATGAGCAGTTCTTC.